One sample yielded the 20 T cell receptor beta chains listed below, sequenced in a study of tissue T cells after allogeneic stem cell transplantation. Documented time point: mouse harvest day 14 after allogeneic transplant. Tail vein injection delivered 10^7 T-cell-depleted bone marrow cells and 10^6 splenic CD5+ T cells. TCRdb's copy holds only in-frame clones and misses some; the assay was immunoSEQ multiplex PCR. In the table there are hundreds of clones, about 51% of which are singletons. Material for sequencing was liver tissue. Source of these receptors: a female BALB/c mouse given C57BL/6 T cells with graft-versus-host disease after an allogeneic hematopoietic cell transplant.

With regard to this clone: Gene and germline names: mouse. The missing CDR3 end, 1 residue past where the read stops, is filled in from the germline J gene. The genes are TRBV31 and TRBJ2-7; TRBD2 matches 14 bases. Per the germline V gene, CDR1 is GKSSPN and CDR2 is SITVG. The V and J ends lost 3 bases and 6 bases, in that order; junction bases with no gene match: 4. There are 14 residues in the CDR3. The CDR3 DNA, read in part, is TGTGCCTGGAGGATTGGGACTGGGGGGGCTGAACAGTAC. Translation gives CAWRIGTGGAEQY. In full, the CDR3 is CAWRIGTGGAEQYF.

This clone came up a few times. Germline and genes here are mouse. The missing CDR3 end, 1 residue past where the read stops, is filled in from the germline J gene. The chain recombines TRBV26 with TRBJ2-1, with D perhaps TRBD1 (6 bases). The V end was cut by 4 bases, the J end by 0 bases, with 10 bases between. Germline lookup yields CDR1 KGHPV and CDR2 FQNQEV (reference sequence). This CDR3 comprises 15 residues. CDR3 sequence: CASSPHRVNYAEQFF. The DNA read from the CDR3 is TGTGCCAGCAGTCCCCACAGGGTTAACTATGCTGAGCAGTTC. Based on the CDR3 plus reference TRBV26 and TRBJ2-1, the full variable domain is NSKVIQTPRYLVKGQGQKAKMRCIPEKGHPVVFWYQQNKNNEFKFLINFQNQEVLQQIDMTEKRFSAECPSNSPCSLEIQSSEAGDSALYLCASSPHRVNYAEQFFGPGTRLTVL.

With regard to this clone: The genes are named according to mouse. CDR3 in amino acids: CASRLGVGAETLYF. Incomplete CDR3 DNA: TGTGCCAGCCGACTGGGGGTGGGTGCAGAAACGCTGTAT. The chain employs TRBV3 and TRBJ2-3; TRBD2 matches at 9 bases. The read terminates 1 residue before the CDR3 end, so the remaining end is supplied by the germline J gene. Unmatched junction bases numbered 4, after V lost 8 bases and J lost 1 base. The CDR3 extends over 14 amino acids. CDR1 is SNHLY, CDR2 FYNGKV, per germline (reference sequence).

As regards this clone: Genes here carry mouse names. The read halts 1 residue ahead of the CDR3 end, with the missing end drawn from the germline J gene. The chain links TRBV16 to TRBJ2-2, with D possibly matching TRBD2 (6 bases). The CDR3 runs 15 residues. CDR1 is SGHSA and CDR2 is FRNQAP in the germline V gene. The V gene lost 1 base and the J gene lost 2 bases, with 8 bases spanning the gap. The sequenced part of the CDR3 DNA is TGTGCAAGCAGCTTAGGTGGACTGAACACCGGGCAGCTCTAC. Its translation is CASSLGGLNTGQLY. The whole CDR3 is CASSLGGLNTGQLYF.

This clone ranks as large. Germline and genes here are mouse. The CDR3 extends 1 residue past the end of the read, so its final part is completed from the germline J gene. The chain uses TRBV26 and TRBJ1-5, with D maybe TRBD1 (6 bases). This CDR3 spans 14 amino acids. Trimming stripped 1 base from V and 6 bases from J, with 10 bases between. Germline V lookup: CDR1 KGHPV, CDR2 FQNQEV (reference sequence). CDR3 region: CASSLFRGGQAPLF. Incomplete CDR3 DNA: TGTGCCAGCAGTCTGTTCAGGGGAGGCCAGGCTCCGCTT.

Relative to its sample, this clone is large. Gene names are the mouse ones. This CDR3 reads CASSDAYEQYF. The CDR3 DNA, read in part, is TGTGCCAGCAGTGATGCTTATGAACAGTAC. The rearrangement uses TRBV13-3 and TRBJ2-7; no clear D. Sequencing ends 1 residue short of the CDR3 end; the germline J gene provides the rest. Germline-derived CDR1 and CDR2 are NNHDY and SYVADS. V dropped 0 bases and J dropped 4 bases, with 2 bases sitting between them. The CDR3 covers 11 residues.

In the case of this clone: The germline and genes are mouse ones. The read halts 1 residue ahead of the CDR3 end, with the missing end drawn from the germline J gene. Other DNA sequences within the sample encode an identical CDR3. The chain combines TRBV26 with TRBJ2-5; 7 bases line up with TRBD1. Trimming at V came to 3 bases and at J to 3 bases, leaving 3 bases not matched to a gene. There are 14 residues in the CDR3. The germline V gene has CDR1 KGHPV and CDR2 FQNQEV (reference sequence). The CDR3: CASSLTGAQDTQYF. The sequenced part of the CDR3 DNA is TGTGCCAGCAGTCTTACAGGGGCGCAAGACACCCAGTAC.

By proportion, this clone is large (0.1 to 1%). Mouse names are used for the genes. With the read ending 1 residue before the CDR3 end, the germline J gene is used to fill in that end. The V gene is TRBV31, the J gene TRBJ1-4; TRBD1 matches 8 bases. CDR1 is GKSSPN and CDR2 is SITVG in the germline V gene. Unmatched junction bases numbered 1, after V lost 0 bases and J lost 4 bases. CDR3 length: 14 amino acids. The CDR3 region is CAWSLTGGNERLFF. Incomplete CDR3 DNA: TGTGCCTGGAGTCTAACAGGGGGCAACGAAAGATTATTT. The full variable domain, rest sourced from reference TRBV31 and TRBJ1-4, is AQTIHQWPVAEIKAVGSPLSLGCTIKGKSSPNLYWYWQATGGTLQQLFYSITVGQVESVVQLNLSASRPKDDQFILSTEKLLLSHSGFYLCAWSLTGGNERLFFGHGTKLSVL.

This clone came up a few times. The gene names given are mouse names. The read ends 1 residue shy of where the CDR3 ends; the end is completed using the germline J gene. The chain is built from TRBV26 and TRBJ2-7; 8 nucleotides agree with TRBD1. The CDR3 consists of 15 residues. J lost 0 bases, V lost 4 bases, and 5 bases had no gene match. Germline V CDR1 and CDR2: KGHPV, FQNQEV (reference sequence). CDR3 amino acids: CASSPGQGSSYEQYF. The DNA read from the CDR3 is TGTGCCAGCAGTCCAGGACAGGGTAGCTCCTATGAACAGTAC.

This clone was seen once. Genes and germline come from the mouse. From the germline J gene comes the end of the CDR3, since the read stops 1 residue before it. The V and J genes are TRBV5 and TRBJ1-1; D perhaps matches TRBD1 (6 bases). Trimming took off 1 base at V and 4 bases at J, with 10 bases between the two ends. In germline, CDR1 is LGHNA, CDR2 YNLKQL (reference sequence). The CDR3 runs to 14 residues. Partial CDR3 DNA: TGTGCCAGCAGCCAAGCAGGGGAGAGCACAGAAGTCTTC. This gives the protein CASSQAGESTEVF. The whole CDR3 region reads CASSQAGESTEVFF.

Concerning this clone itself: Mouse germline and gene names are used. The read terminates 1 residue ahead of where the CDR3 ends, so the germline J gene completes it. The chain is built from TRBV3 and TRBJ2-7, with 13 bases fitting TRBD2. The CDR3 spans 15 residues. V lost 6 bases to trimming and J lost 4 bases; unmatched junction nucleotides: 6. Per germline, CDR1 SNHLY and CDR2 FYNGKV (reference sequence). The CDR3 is CASSWDWGGSYEQYF. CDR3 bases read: TGTGCCAGCAGTTGGGACTGGGGGGGTTCTTATGAACAGTAC.

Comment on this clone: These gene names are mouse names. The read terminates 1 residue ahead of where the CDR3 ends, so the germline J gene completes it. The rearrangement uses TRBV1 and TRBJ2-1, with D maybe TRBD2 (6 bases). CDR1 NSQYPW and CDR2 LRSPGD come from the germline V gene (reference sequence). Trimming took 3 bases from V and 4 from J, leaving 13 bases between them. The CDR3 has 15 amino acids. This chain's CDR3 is CTCSAPGLEYAEQFF. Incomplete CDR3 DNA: TGCACCTGCAGTGCCCCGGGACTAGAGTATGCTGAGCAGTTC. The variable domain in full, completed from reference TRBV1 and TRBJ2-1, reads VTLLEQNPRWRLVPRGQAVNLRCILKNSQYPWMSWYQQDLQKQLQWLFTLRSPGDKEVKSLPGADYLATRVTDTELRLQVANMSQGRTLYCTCSAPGLEYAEQFFGPGTRLTVL.

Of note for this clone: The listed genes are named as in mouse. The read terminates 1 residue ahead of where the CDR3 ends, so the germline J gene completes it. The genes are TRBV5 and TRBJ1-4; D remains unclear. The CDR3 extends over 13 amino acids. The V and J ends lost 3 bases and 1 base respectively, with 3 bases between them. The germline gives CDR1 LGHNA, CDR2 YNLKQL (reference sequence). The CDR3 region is CASSQGSNERLFF. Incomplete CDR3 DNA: TGTGCCAGCAGCCAGGGTTCCAACGAAAGATTATTT.

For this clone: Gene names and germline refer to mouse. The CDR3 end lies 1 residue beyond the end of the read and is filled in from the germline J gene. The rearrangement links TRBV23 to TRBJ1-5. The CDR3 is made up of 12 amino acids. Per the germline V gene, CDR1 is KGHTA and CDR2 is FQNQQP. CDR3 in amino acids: CSSSQNNQAPLF. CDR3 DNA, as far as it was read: TGCTCCAGCAGTCAAAACAACCAGGCTCCGCTT. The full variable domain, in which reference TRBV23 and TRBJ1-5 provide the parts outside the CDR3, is DAAVTQKPRYLIKMKGQEAEMKCIPEKGHTAVFWYQQKQSKELKFLIYFQNQQPLDQIDMVKERFSAVCPSSSLCSLGIRTCEAEDSALYLCSSSQNNQAPLFGEGTRLSVL.

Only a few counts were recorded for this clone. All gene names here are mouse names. The CDR3 sequence is CTCSASRWGGAEQFF. The sequenced part of the CDR3 DNA is TGCACCTGCAGTGCTTCGCGCTGGGGGGGAGCTGAGCAGTTC. This sequence joins TRBV1 and TRBJ2-1; TRBD2 agrees at 9 bases. Sequencing ends 1 residue short of the CDR3 end; the germline J gene provides the rest. The CDR3 has 15 residues. Germline loops: CDR1 NSQYPW, CDR2 LRSPGD (reference sequence). The ends lost 3 bases at V and 7 bases at J; junction bases unmatched: 7.

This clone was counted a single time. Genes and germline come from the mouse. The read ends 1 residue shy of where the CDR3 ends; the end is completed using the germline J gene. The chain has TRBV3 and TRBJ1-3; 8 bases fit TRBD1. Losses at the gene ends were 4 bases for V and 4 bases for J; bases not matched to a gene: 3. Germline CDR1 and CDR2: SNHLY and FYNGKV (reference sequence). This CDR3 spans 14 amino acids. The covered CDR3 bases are TGTGCCAGCAGCTCGACAGGGGCCGGAAATACGCTCTAT. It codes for CASSSTGAGNTLY. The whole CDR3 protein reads CASSSTGAGNTLYF.

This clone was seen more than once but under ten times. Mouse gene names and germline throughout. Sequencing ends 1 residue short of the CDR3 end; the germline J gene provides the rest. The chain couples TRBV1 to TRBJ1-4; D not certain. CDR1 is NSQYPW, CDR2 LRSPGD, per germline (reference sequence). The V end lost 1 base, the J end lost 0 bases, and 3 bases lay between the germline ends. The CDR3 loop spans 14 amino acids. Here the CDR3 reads CTCSAGFSNERLFF. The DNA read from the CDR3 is TGCACCTGCAGTGCAGGGTTTTCCAACGAAAGATTATTT.

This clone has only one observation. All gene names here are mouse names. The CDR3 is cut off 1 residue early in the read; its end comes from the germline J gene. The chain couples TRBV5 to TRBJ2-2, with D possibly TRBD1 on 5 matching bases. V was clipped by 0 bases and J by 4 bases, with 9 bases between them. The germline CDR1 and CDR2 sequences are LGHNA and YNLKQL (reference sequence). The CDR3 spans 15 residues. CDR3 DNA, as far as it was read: TGTGCCAGCAGCCAAGACAGGGCGGGCACCGGGCAGCTCTAC. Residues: CASSQDRAGTGQLY. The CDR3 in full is CASSQDRAGTGQLYF.

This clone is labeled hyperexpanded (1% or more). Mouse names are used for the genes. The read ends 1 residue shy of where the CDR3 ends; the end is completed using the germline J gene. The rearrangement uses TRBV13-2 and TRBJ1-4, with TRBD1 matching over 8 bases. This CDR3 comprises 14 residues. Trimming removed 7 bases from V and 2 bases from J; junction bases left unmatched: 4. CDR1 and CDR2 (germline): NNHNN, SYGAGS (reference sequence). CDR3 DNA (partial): TGTGCCAGCTATGGACAGGGATCCAACGAAAGATTATTT. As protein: CASYGQGSNERLF. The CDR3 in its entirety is CASYGQGSNERLFF.

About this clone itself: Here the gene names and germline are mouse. The CDR3 protein is CASSPHWGGGSYEQYF. CDR3 DNA, as far as it was read: TGTGCAAGCAGCCCTCACTGGGGGGGCGGGTCCTATGAACAGTAC. The chain employs TRBV16 and TRBJ2-7; 11 positions agree with TRBD2. Sequencing ends 1 residue short of the CDR3 end; the germline J gene provides the rest. V dropped 5 bases and J dropped 1; count of bases not matched to a gene: 7. Germline CDR1 reads SGHSA; CDR2 reads FRNQAP. The CDR3 consists of 16 residues. Drawing the rest from reference TRBV16 and TRBJ2-7, the complete variable domain is NAGVIQTPRHKVTGKGQEATLWCEPISGHSAVFWYRQTIVQGLEFLTYFRNQAPIDDSGMPKERFSAQMPNQSHSTLKIQSTQPQDSAVYLCASSPHWGGGSYEQYFGPGTRLTVL.